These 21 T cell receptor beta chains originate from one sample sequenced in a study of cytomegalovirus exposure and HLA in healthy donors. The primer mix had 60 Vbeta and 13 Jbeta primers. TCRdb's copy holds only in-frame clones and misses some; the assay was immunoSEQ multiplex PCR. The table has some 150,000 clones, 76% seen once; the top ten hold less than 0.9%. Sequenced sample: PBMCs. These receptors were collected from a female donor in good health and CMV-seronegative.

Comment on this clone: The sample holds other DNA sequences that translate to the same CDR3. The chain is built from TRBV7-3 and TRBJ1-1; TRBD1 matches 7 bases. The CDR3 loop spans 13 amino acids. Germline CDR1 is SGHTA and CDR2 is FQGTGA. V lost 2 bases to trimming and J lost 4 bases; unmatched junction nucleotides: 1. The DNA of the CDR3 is TGTGCCAGCAGCTTACAGGGGGGCACTGAAGCTTTCTTT. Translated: CASSLQGGTEAFF.

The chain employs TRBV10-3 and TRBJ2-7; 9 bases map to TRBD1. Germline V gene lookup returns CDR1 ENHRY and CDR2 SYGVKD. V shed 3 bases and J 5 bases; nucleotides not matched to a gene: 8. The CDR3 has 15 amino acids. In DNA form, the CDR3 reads TGTGCCATCAGTGACCCGACAGGGGGGTTCCACGAGCAGTACTTC. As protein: CAISDPTGGFHEQYF.

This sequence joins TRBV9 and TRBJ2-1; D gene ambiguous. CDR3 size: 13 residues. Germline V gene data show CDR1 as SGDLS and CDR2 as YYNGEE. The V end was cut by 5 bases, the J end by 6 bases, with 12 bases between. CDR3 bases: TGTGCCAGCAGGCGACCAGGTGGCAATGAGCAGTTCTTC. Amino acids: CASRRPGGNEQFF.

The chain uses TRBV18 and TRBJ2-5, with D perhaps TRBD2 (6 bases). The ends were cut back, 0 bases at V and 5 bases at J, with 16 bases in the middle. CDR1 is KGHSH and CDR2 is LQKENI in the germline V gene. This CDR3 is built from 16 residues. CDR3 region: CASSPPRQGGMETQYF. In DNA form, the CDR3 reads TGTGCCAGCTCACCACCGCGGCAGGGCGGGATGGAGACCCAGTACTTC.

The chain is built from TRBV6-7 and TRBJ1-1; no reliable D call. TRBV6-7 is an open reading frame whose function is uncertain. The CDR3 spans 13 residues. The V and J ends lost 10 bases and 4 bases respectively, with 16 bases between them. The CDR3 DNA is TGTGCCACTTCCTCATCTGGGAGCACTGAAGCTTTCTTT. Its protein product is CATSSSGSTEAFF.

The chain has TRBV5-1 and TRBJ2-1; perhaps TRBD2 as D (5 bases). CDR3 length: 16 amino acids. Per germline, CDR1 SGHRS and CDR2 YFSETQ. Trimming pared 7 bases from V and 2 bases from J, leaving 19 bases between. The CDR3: CASLPAVGVPYNEQFF. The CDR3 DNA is TGCGCCAGCCTCCCGGCTGTCGGGGTTCCCTACAATGAGCAGTTCTTC.

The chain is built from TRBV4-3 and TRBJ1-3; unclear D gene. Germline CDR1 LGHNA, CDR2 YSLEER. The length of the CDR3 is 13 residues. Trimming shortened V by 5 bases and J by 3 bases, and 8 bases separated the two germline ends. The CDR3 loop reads CASSKGLGNTIYF. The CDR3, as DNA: TGCGCCAGCAGCAAAGGGCTTGGAAACACCATATATTTT.

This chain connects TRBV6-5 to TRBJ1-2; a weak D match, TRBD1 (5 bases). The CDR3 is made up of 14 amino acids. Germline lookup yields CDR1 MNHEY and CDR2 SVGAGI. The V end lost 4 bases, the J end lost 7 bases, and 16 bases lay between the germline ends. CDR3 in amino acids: CASSSQRGTFGYTF. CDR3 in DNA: TGTGCCAGCAGTTCACAGCGGGGGACGTTTGGCTACACCTTC.

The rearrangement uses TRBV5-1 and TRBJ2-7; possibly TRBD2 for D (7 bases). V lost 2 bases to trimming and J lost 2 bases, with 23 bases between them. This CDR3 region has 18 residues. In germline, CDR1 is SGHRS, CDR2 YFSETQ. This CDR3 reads CASSLGGALREAPYEQYF. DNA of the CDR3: TGCGCCAGCAGCTTAGGGGGTGCTCTACGGGAGGCCCCCTACGAGCAGTACTTC.

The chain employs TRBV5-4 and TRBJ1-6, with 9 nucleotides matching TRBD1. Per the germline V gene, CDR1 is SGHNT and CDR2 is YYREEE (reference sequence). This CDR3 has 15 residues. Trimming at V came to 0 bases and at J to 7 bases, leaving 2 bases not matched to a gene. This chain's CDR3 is CASSLDGTGNSPLHF. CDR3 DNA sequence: TGTGCCAGCAGCTTGGATGGGACAGGGAATTCACCCCTCCACTTT.

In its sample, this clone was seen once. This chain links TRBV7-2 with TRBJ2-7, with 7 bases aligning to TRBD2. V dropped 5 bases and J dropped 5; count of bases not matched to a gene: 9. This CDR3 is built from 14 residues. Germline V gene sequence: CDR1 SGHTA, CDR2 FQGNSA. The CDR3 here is CASSVRSGRHEQYF. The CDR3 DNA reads TGTGCCAGCAGCGTCCGTAGCGGGCGTCACGAGCAGTACTTC.

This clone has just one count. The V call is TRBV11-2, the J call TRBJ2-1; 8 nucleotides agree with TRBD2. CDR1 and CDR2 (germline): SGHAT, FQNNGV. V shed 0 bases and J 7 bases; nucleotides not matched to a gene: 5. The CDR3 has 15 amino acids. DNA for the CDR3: TGTGCCAGCAGCTTAGAAGCGGGGGTTGGGAATGAGCAGTTCTTC. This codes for CASSLEAGVGNEQFF.

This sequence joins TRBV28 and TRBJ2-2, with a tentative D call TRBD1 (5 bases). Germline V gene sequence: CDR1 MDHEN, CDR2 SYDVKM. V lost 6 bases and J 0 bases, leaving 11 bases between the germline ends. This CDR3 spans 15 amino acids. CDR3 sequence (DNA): TGTGCCAGCAGCACAGGTGGCGCGAACACCGGGGAGCTGTTTTTT. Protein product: CASSTGGANTGELFF.

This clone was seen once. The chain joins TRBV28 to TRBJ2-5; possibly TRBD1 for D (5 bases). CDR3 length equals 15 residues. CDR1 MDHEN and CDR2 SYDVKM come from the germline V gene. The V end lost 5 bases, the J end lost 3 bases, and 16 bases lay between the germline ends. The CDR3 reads CASSPLQPTEETQYF. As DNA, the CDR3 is TGTGCCAGCAGTCCGCTCCAGCCGACAGAAGAGACCCAGTACTTC.

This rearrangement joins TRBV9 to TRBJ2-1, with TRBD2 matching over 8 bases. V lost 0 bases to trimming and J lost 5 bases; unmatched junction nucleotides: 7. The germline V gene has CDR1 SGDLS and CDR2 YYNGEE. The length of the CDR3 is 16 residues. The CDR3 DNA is TGTGCCAGCAGCGTAGCTGTACAGCGGGGGAACAATGAGCAGTTCTTC. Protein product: CASSVAVQRGNNEQFF. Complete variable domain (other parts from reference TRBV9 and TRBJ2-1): DSGVTQTPKHLITATGQRVTLRCSPRSGDLSVYWYQQSLDQGLQFLIQYYNGEERAKGNILERFSAQQFPDLHSELNLSSLELGDSALYFCASSVAVQRGNNEQFFGPGTRLTVL.

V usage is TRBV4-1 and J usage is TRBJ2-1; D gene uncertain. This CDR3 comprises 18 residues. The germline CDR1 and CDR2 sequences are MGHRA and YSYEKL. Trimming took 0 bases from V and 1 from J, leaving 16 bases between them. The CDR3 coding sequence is TGCGCCAGCAGCCAAGATGCGGTCCTCATTCTATCCTACAATGAGCAGTTCTTC. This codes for CASSQDAVLILSYNEQFF.

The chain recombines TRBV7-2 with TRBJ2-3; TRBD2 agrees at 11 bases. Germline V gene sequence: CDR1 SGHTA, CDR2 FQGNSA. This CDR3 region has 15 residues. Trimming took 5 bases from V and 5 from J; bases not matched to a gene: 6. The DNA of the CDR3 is TGTGCCAGCAGCCACGAACTAGCGGGGGAAGATACGCAGTATTTT. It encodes CASSHELAGEDTQYF.

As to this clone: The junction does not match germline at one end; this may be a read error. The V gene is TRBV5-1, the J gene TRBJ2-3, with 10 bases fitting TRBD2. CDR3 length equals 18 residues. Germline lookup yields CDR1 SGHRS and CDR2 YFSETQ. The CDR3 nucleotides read TGCGCCAGCAGCTTGGGGCTAGCGGGGGACCTTAGCACAGATGCGCAGTATTTT. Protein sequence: CASSLGLAGDLSTDAQYF. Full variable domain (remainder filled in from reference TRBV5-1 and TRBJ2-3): KAGVTQTPRYLIKTRGQQVTLSCSPISGHRSVSWYQQTPGQGLQFLFEYFSETQRNKGNFPGRFSGRQFSNSRSEMNVSTLELGDSALYLCASSLGLAGDLSTDAQYFGPGTRLTVL.

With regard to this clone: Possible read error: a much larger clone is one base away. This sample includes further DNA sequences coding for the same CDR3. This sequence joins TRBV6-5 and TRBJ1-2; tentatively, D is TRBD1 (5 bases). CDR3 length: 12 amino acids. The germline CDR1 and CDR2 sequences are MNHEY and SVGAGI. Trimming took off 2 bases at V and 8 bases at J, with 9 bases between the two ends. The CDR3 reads CASSYRGGGYTF. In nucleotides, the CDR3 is TGTGCCAGCAGTTACAGGGGTGGGGGCTACACCTTC.

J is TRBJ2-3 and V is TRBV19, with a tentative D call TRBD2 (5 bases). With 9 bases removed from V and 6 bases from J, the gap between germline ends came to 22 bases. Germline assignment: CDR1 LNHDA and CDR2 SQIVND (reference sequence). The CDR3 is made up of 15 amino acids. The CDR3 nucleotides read TGTGCCAGCATCCCTTCAGAGGGCCCCCGGGATACGCAGTATTTT. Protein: CASIPSEGPRDTQYF.

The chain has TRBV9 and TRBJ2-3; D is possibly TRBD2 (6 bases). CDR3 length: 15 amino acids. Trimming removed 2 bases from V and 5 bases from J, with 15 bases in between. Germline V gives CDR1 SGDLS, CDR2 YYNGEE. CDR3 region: CASSVGGDRGDTQYF. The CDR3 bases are TGTGCCAGCAGCGTTGGCGGGGACCGGGGAGATACGCAGTATTTT.